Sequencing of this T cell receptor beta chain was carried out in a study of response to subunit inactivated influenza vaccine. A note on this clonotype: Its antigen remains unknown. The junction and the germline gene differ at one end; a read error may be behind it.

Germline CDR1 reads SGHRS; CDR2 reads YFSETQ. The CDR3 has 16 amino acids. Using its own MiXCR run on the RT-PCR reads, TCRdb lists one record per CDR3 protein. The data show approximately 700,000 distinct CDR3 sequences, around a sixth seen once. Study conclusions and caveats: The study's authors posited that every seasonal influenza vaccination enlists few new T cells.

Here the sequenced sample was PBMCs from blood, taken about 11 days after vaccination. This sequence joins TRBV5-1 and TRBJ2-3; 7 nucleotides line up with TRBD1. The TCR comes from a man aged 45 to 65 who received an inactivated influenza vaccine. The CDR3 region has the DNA TGCGCCAGCCGCTTGGGACAGCTTAACCCCACAGATACGCAGTATTTT. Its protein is CASRLGQLNPTDTQYF.